The next 5 T cell receptor beta chains were all read from a single sample in a study of T cells after yellow fever vaccination (dated by TCRdb to 2018 to 2020). Per the publication, the treatment or condition label means: live attenuated yellow fever vaccine strain. The library was prepared using 5' RACE. The instrument given in TCRdb is Illumina HiSeq 2500. Using fastp trimming at Q25 and MiXCR clonotype assembly, TCRdb reanalyzed the public sequencing data and kept in-frame beta chains. Every CDR3 protein is listed once, alongside the most common genes and DNA of its rows. This sample lists more than 90,000 distinct CDR3 sequences; about 6.8% were detected once. Approximately 2.7% of the sample belongs to the ten largest clones. The sequenced sample was CD4+ T cells sorted from PBMCs, obtained about 49 days after the first yellow fever vaccination. The receptors originated from a man aged 18 to 29 who received the YFV17D yellow fever vaccine.

In its sample, this clonotype was seen many times. The chain uses TRBV3-1 and TRBJ2-6; 7 nucleotides match TRBD1. CDR1 is LGHDT, CDR2 YNNKEL, per germline (reference sequence). CDR3 length: 15 residues. Trimming cost V 4 bases and J 4 bases; bases outside gene matches: 4. Here the CDR3 reads CASSLRTGGANVLTF. CDR3 sequence (DNA): TGTGCCAGCAGCCTTAGGACAGGCGGGGCCAACGTCCTGACTTTC.

This clonotype was observed at least ten times. The chain couples TRBV7-9 to TRBJ2-5; D possibly matches TRBD1 or TRBD2 (5 bases each). Germline-derived CDR1 and CDR2 are SEHNR and FQNEAQ (reference sequence). This CDR3 is built from 14 residues. Trimming removed 3 bases at V and 4 bases at J, with 12 bases between. The DNA for the CDR3 is TGTGCCAGCAGCTTCGGGACCGGCGGAGAGACCCAGTACTTC. This encodes CASSFGTGGETQYF.

This clonotype has just a few counts. The chain employs TRBV5-4 and TRBJ1-6, with D possibly TRBD1 on 6 matching bases. From germline, CDR1 is SGHNT and CDR2 YYREEE (reference sequence). Deletions cut 4 bases from V and 6 bases from J, with 17 bases between. The CDR3 spans 16 residues. CDR3 residues: CASSPREGQSNSPLHF. CDR3 DNA: TGTGCCAGCAGCCCCCGGGAAGGACAGAGTAATTCACCCCTCCACTTT. The full variable domain, rest sourced from reference TRBV5-4 and TRBJ1-6, is ETGVTQSPTHLIKTRGQQVTLRCSSQSGHNTVSWYQQALGQGPQFIFQYYREEENGRGNFPPRFSGLQFPNYSSELNVNALELDDSALYLCASSPREGQSNSPLHFGNGTRLTVT.

This clonotype was seen more than once but under ten times. This chain links TRBV20-1 with TRBJ2-2; 8 bases fit TRBD1. This CDR3 comprises 16 residues. CDR1 and CDR2 (germline): DFQATT, SNEGSKA (reference sequence). Trimming removed 0 bases from V and 5 bases from J; junction bases left unmatched: 8. Here the CDR3 reads CSARDSGQGGTGELFF. CDR3 sequence (DNA): TGCAGTGCTAGAGATTCAGGACAGGGAGGAACCGGGGAGCTGTTTTTT.

This clonotype has at least ten counts. The gene calls are TRBV10-3 and TRBJ1-5; 7 bases are shared with TRBD1. Germline CDR1 is ENHRY and CDR2 is SYGVKD. Trimming cost V 2 bases and J 5 bases; bases outside gene matches: 0. The CDR3 runs to 13 residues. CDR3 in amino acids: CAISEDRDQPQHF. The CDR3 nucleotides read TGTGCCATCAGTGAGGACAGGGATCAGCCCCAGCATTTT.